Listed below are T cell receptor beta chains from one sample, sequenced in a study of T-cell reconstitution after alpha-beta-depleted transplantation in children. Each CDR3 protein gets one entry after TCRdb re-called the PCR reads with MiXCR. The sample includes roughly 100,000 distinct CDR3 sequences, 4.5% to 7.5% seen only once; the top ten take 6.1%. Sequencing was performed on PBMCs, mostly from graft donor cells, taken 60 days after TCRalphabeta/CD19-depleted stem cell transplant. The receptors stem from a female patient aged 2-10 years who had a stem cell transplant for Fanconi anemia, so the T cells may come from the graft donor. Both conserved end residues are part of each CDR3. Where a row states a size, it is once, few, many or the class of an expanded clone; other rows omit it.

J gene: TRBJ1-5
V gene: TRBV12-5
clone size: NA
CDR3 protein: CASGLEGRGDYSNQPQHF

J gene: TRBJ2-2
V gene: TRBV7-9
clone size: NA
CDR3 protein: CASSFFTGELFF

J gene: TRBJ2-1
V gene: TRBV7-2
clone size: many
CDR3 protein: CASSLAGSGQFF

J gene: TRBJ2-5
V gene: TRBV14
clone size: NA
CDR3 protein: CASSLTYQETQYF

J gene: TRBJ2-3
V gene: TRBV6-4
clone size: many
CDR3 protein: CASSDRTAGGPDTQYF

J gene: TRBJ1-5
V gene: TRBV28
clone size: many
CDR3 protein: CASRKIPGDYQPQHF

J gene: TRBJ2-1
V gene: TRBV25-1
clone size: few
CDR3 protein: CASTPGLATYNEQFF

J gene: TRBJ2-1
V gene: TRBV5-1
clone size: few
CDR3 protein: CASSPSGGWRSSYNEQFF

J gene: TRBJ2-7
V gene: TRBV12-3/TRBV12-4
clone size: many
CDR3 protein: CASSPDRLHEQYF

J gene: TRBJ2-4
V gene: TRBV3-1
clone size: NA
CDR3 protein: CASSPGTSGGALKNIQYF

J gene: TRBJ2-3
V gene: TRBV12-3/TRBV12-4
clone size: many
CDR3 protein: CASSFAGYPQYF

J gene: TRBJ2-7
V gene: TRBV28
clone size: many
CDR3 protein: CASSFEGYEQYF

J gene: TRBJ2-6
V gene: TRBV5-1
clone size: many
CDR3 protein: CASSLEIGAAAGANVLTF

J gene: TRBJ2-4
V gene: TRBV28
clone size: many
CDR3 protein: CASRGDFYIQYF